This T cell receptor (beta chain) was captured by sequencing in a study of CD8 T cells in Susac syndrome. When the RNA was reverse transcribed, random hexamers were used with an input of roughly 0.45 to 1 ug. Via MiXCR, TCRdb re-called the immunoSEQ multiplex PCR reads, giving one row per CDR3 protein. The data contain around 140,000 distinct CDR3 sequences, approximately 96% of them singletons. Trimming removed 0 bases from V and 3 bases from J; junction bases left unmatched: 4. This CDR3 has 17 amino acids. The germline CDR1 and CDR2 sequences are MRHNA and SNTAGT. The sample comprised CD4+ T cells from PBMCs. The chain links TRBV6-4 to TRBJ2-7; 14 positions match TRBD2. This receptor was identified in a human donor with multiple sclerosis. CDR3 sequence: CASSDSTSGGDDYEQYF. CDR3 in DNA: TGTGCCAGCAGTGACTCGACTAGCGGGGGGGATGACTACGAGCAGTACTTC.